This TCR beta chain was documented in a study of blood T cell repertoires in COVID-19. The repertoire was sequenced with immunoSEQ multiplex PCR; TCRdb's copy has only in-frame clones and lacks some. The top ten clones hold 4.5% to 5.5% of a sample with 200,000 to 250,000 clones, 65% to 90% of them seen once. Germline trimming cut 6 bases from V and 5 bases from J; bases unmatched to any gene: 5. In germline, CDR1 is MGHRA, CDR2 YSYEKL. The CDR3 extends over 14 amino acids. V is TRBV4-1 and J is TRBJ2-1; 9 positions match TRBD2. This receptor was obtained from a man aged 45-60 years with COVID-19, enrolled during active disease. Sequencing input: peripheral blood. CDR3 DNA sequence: TGCGCCAGCAGTCCGGGACTAGCTGACAATGAGCAGTTCTTC. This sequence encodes CASSPGLADNEQFF.